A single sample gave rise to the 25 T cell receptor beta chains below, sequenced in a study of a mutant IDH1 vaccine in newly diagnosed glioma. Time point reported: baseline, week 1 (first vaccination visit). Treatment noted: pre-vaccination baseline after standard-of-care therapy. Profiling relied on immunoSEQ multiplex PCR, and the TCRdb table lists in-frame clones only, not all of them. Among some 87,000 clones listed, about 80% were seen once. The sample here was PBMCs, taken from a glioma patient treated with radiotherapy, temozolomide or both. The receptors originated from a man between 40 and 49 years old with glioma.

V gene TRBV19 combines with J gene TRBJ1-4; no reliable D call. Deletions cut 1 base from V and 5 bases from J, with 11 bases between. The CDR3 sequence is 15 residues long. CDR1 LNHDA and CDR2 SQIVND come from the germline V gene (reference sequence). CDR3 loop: CASSIGSVSNEKLFF. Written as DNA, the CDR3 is TGTGCCAGTAGTATAGGAAGCGTTTCGAATGAAAAACTGTTTTTT.

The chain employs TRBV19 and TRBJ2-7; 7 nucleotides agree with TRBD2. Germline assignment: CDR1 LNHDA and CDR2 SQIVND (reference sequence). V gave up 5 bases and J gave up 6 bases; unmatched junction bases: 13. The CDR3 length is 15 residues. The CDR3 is CASSASGGHLVEQYF. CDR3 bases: TGTGCCAGTAGTGCATCGGGAGGACACCTGGTCGAGCAGTACTTC.

The CDR3 spells CSVGQTRTGELFF. Here the CDR3 DNA reads TGCAGCGTTGGACAGACCAGAACCGGGGAGCTGTTTTTT. The chain combines TRBV29-1 with TRBJ2-2; D is perhaps TRBD1 (5 bases). Germline values: CDR1 SQVTM, CDR2 ANQGSEA. V gave up 4 bases and J gave up 5 bases, with 11 bases separating them. The CDR3 has 13 amino acids.

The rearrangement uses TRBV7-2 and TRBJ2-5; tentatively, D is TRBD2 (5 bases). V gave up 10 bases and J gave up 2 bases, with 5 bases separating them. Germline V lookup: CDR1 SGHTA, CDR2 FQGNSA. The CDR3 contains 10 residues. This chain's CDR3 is CATGQETQYF. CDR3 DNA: TGTGCCACGGGGCAAGAGACCCAGTACTTC.

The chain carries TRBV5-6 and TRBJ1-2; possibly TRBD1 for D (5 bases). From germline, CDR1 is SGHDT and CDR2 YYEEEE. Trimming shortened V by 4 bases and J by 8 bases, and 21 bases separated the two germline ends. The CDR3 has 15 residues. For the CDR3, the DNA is TGTGCCAGCAGCCCACTGGGGACCACAGACGGGGGCTACACCTTC. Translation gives CASSPLGTTDGGYTF.

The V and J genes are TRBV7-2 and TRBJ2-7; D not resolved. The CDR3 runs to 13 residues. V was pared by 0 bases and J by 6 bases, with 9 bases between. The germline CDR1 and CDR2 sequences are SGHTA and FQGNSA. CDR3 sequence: CASSLAVATEQYF. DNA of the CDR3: TGTGCCAGCAGCTTAGCTGTAGCAACCGAGCAGTACTTC.

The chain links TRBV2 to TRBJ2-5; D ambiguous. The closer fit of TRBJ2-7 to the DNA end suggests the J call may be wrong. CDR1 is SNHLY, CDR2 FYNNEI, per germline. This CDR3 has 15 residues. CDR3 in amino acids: CASSELWQYSYEQYF. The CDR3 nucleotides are TGTGCCAGCAGTGAACTTTGGCAGTACTCCTACGAGCAGTACTTC.

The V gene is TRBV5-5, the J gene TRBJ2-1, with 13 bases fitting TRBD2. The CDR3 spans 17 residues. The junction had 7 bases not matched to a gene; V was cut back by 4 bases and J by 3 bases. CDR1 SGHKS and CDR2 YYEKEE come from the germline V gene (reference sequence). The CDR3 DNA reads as TGTGCCAGCAGCACCTGGGGACTAGCGGGAAGCTACAATGAGCAGTTCTTC. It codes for CASSTWGLAGSYNEQFF. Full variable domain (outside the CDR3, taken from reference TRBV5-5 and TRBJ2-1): DAGVTQSPTHLIKTRGQQVTLRCSPISGHKSVSWYQQVLGQGPQFIFQYYEKEERGRGNFPDRFSARQFPNYSSELNVNALLLGDSALYLCASSTWGLAGSYNEQFFGPGTRLTVL.

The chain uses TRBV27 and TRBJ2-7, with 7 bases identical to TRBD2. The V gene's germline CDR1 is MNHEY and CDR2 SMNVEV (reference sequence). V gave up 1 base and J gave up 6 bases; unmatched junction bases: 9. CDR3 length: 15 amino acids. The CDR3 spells CASSLWGGSLSEQYF. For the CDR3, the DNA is TGTGCCAGCAGTTTATGGGGCGGGAGCTTAAGCGAGCAGTACTTC.

CDR3 in DNA: TGTGCCAGCAGTTACTCGACCTCCTACGAGCAGTACTTC. This sequence encodes CASSYSTSYEQYF. The V call is TRBV6-5, the J call TRBJ2-7; no definite D call. CDR1 is MNHEY and CDR2 is SVGAGI in the germline V gene. This CDR3 is built from 13 residues. V lost 0 bases, J lost 0 bases, and 3 bases lay in between.

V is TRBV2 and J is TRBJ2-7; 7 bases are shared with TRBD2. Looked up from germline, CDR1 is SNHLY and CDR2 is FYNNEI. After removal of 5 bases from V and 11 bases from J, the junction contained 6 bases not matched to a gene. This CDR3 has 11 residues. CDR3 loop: CASSTQRGEYF. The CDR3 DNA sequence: TGTGCCAGCAGTACACAGCGGGGCGAGTACTTC.

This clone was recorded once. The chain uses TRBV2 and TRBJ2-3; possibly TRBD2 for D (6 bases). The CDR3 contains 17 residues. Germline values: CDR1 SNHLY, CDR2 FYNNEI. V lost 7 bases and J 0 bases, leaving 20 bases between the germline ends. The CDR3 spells CASTLNVRGISTDTQYF. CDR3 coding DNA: TGTGCCAGCACACTAAACGTACGGGGGATAAGCACAGATACGCAGTATTTT.

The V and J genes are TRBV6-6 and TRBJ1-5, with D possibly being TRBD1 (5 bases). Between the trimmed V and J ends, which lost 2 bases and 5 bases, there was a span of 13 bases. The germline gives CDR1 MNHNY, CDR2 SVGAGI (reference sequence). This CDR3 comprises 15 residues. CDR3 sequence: CASSYARGRDQPQHF. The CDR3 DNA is TGTGCCAGCAGTTACGCCCGGGGGAGGGATCAGCCCCAGCATTTT.

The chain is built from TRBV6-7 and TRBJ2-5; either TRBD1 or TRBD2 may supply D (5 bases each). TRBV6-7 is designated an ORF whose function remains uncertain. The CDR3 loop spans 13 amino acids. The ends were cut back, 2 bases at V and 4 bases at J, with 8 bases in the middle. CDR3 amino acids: CASSYQGRETQYF. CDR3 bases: TGTGCCAGCAGTTACCAGGGACGAGAGACCCAGTACTTC.

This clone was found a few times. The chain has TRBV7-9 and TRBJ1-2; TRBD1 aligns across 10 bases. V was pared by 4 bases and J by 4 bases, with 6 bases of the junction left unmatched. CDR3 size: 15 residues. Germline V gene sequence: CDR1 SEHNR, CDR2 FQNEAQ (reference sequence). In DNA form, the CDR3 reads TGTGCCAGCAGCTACCCGGGACAGGGGACCTATGGCTACACCTTC. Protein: CASSYPGQGTYGYTF. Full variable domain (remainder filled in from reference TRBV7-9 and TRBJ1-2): DTGVSQNPRHKITKRGQNVTFRCDPISEHNRLYWYRQTLGQGPEFLTYFQNEAQLEKSRLLSDRFSAERPKGSFSTLEIQRTEQGDSAMYLCASSYPGQGTYGYTFGSGTRLTVV.

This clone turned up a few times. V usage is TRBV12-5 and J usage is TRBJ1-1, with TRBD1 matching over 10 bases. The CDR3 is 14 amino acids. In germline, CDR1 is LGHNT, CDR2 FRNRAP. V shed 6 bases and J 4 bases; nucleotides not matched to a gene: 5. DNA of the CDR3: TGTGCTAGTGGAACCGGGACAGGGGCCACTGAAGCTTTCTTT. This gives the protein CASGTGTGATEAFF.

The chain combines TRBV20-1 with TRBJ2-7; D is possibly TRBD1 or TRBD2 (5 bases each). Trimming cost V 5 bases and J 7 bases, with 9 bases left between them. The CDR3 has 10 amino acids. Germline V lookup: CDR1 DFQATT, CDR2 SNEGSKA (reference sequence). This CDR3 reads CSAGGGEQYF. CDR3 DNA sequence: TGCAGTGCTGGGGGTGGGGAGCAGTACTTC.

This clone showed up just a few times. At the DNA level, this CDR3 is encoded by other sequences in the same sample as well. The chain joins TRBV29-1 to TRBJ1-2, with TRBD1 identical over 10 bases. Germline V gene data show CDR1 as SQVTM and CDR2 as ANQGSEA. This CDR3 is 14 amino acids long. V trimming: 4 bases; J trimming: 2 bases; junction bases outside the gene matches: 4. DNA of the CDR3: TGCAGCGTTGCCACGGGACAGGGGAACTATGGCTACACCTTC. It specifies CSVATGQGNYGYTF.

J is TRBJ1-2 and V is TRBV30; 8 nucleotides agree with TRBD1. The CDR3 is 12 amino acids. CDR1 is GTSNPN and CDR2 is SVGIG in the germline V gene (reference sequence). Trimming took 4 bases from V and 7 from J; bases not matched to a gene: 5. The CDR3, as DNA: TGTGCCTGGAAACAGGGGGGAAGTGGCTACACCTTC. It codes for CAWKQGGSGYTF. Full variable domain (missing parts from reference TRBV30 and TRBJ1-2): SQTIHQWPATLVQPVGSPLSLECTVEGTSNPNLYWYRQAAGRGLQLLFYSVGIGQISSEVPQNLSASRPQDRQFILSSKKLLLSDSGFYLCAWKQGGSGYTFGSGTRLTVV.

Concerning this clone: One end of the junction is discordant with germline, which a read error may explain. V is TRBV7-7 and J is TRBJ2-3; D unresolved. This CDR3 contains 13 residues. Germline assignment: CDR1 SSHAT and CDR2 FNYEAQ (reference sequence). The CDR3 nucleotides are TGTGCTAGCAGCACCCATTCCTCAGATACGCAGTATTTT. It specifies CASSTHSSDTQYF.

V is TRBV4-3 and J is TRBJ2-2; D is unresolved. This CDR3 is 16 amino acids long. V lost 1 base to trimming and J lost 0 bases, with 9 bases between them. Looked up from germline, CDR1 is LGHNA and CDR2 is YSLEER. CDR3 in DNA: TGCGCCAGCAGCCAAGTCGGCGTTGCGAACACCGGGGAGCTGTTTTTT. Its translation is CASSQVGVANTGELFF.

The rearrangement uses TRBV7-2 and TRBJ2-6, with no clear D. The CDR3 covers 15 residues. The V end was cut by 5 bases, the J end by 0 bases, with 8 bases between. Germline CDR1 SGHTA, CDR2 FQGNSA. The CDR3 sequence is CASSTGSSGANVLTF. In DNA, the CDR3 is TGTGCCAGCAGCACCGGCTCCTCTGGGGCCAACGTCCTGACTTTC. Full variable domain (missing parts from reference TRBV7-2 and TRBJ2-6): GAGVSQSPSNKVTEKGKDVELRCDPISGHTALYWYRQSLGQGLEFLIYFQGNSAPDKSGLPSDRFSAERTGGSVSTLTIQRTQQEDSAVYLCASSTGSSGANVLTFGAGSRLTVL.

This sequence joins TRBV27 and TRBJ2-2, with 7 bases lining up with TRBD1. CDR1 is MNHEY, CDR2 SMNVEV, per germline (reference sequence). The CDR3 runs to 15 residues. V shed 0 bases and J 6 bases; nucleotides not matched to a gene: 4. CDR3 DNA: TGTGCCAGCAGTTTATCGAAGGGGGCCCCCGGGGAGCTGTTTTTT. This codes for CASSLSKGAPGELFF.

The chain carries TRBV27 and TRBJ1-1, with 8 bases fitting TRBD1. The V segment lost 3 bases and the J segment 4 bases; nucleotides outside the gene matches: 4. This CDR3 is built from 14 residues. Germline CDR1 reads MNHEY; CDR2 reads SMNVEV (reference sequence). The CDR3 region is CASSFQGASTEAFF. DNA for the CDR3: TGTGCCAGCAGTTTTCAGGGGGCTAGCACTGAAGCTTTCTTT.

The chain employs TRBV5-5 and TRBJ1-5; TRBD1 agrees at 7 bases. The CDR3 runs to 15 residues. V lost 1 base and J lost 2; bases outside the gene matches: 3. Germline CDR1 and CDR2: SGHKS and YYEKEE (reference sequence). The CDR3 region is CASSLTGAGNQPQHF. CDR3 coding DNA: TGTGCCAGCAGCTTGACAGGGGCGGGCAATCAGCCCCAGCATTTT.